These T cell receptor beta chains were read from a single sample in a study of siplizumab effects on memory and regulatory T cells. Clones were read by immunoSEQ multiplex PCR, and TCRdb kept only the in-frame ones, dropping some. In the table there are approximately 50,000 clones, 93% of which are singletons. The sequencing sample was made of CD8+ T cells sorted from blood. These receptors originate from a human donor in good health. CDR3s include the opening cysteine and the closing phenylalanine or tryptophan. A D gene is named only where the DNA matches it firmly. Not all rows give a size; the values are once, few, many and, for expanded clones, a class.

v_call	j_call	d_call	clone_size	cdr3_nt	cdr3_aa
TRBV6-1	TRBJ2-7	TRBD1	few	TGTGCCAGCAGTGAAGAAGGACAGGGTTGGTACGAGCAGTACTTC	CASSEEGQGWYEQYF
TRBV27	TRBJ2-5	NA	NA	TGTGCCAGCAGTTTTGGGTGGGAAAAGACCCAGTACTTC	CASSFGWEKTQYF
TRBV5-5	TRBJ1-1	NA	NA	TGTGCCAGCAGCCTGCGACAGACGGGGGGCAACACTGAAGCTTTCTTT	CASSLRQTGGNTEAFF
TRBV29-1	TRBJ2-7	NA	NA	TGCAGCGTTGGCGGAGATTACGAGCAGTACTTC	CSVGGDYEQYF
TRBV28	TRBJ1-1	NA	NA	TGTGCCAGCAGTTTGCCCGTCCAGAACACTGAAGCTTTCTTT	CASSLPVQNTEAFF
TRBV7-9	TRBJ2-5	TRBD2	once	TGTGCCAGCAGCACTCGGACTAGCCCGGGCCAAGAGACCCAGTACTTC	CASSTRTSPGQETQYF
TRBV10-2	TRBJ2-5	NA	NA	TGCGCCAGCAGGGACCGTGGGGAGGAGACCCAGTACTTC	CASRDRGEETQYF
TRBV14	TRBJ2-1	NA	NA	TGTGCCAGCAGCCATCAGCAGACCTACAATGAGCAGTTCTTC	CASSHQQTYNEQFF
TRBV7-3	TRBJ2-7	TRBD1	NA	TGTGCCAGCGGGCCGGGACAGGGCTACGAGCAGTACTTC	CASGPGQGYEQYF
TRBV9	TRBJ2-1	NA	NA	TGTGCCAGCAGCGTACTTAAGTCCTCCTACAATGAGCAGTTCTTC	CASSVLKSSYNEQFF
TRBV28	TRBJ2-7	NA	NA	TGTGCCAGCAGTTTACCAGGGCCCTACGAGCAGTACTTC	CASSLPGPYEQYF
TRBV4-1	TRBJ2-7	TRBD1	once	TGCGCCAGCAGCCTCACGGGGACAGGGCCCTCCTACGAGCAGTACTTC	CASSLTGTGPSYEQYF
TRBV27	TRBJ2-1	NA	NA	TGTGCCAGCAGTTTACACCTATCGGGTGAGCAGTTCTTC	CASSLHLSGEQFF
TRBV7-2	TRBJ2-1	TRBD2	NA	TGTGCCAGCAGCTTAATTGGTAGCGGGAATGAGCAGTTCTTC	CASSLIGSGNEQFF
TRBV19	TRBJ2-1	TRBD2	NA	TGTGCCAGTAGTACCCTAGCGGGAGGGCCTTCCTACAATGAGCAGTTCTTC	CASSTLAGGPSYNEQFF
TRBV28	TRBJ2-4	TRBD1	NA	TGTGCCAGCAGTGCCAACAGGGGGGACATTCAGTACTTC	CASSANRGDIQYF
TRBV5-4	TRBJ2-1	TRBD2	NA	TGTGCCAGCAGCCGCTGGGGGTGGGCGGGAGACAATGAGCAGTTCTTC	CASSRWGWAGDNEQFF
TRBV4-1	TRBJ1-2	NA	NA	TGCGCCAGCAGCGAAATAGGGACCGTTGACTATGGCTACACCTTC	CASSEIGTVDYGYTF
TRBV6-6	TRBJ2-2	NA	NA	TGTGCCAGCAGTTACTCTGCTGGGGAGCTGTTTTTT	CASSYSAGELFF
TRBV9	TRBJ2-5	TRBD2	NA	TGTGCCAGCAGTACCAGCGGGAGTAAAGAGACCCAGTACTTC	CASSTSGSKETQYF
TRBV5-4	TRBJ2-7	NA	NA	TGTGCCAGCAGCTTGACCTACGGGGAGCGGAACTCCTACGAGCAGTACTTC	CASSLTYGERNSYEQYF
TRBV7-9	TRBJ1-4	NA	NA	TGTGCCAGCAGCTTTATGTTACCCGAGGAGGAAAAACTGTTTTTT	CASSFMLPEEEKLFF
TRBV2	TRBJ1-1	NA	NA	TGTGCCAGCATCCCCCAAAATTGGAACACTGAAGCTTTCTTT	CASIPQNWNTEAFF
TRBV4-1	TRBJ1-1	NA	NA	TGCGCCAGCAGCCAAAGATCATTGAACACTGAAGCTTTCTTT	CASSQRSLNTEAFF
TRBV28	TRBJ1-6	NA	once	TGTGCCAGCATGAGGGGGTATTCACCCCTCCACTTT	CASMRGYSPLHF
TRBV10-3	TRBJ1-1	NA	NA	TGTGCCATCAGTGAAATAGATACAGGGAACACTGAAGCTTTCTTT	CAISEIDTGNTEAFF
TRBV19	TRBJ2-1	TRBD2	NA	TGTGCCAGTAATCAGCGGGAGGACTACAATGAGCAGTTCTTC	CASNQREDYNEQFF
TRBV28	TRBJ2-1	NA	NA	TGTGCCAGCAGTTTCTTAAGCTCCTACAATGAGCAGTTCTTC	CASSFLSSYNEQFF
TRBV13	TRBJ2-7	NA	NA	TGTGCCAGCAGCCCCCCCGGGGAGCAGTACTTC	CASSPPGEQYF
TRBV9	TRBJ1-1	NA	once	TGTGCCAGCAGCGCCGACGGACTCTCCAATGAAGCTTTCTTT	CASSADGLSNEAFF
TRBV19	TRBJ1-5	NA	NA	TGTGCCAGTAGTATTGCGTCCAGGGGAATACAGCCCCAGCATTTT	CASSIASRGIQPQHF
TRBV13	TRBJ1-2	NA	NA	TGTGCCAGCAGCGCGACACAAACAGGGCCTGGTGGCTACACCTTC	CASSATQTGPGGYTF
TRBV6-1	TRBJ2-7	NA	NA	TGTGCCAGCAGAGACCGGACAGTTTACGAGCAGTACTTC	CASRDRTVYEQYF
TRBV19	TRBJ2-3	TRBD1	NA	TGTGCCAGTAGTATATTGACAGGGGGCACAGATACGCAGTATTTT	CASSILTGGTDTQYF
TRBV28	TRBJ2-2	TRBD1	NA	TGTGCCAGCAGTTTATTGGACAGGGCCACCGGGGAGCTGTTTTTT	CASSLLDRATGELFF
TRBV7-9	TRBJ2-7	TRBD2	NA	TGTGCCAGCAGCTTAGTGACTAGCGGGATCTTCGACGAGCAGTACTTC	CASSLVTSGIFDEQYF
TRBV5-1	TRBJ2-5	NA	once	TGCGCCAGCAGCCCCTGGTCAGCGGAGACCCAGTACTTC	CASSPWSAETQYF
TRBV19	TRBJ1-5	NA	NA	TGTGCCAGTAACCCCGGCCGGATAGATCAGCCCCAGCATTTT	CASNPGRIDQPQHF
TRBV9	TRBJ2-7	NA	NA	TGTGCCAGCAGCGTAGCCGGGTCCCCACTCTACGAGCAGTACTTC	CASSVAGSPLYEQYF
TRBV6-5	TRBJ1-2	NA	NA	TGTGCCAGCAGTTACATCCACGACGGAAACTATGGCTACACCTTC	CASSYIHDGNYGYTF
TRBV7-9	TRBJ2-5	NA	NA	TGTGCCACCGAGCTGGCCTCGAGGGAGACCCAGTACTTC	CATELASRETQYF
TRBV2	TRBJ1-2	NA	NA	TGTGCCACCATAGAGGACGTTGATGGCTACACCTTC	CATIEDVDGYTF
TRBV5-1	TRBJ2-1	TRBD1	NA	TGCGCCAGCAGCCTTAGACAGGGCCCCTACAATGAGCAGTTCTTC	CASSLRQGPYNEQFF